This section outlines one T cell receptor (beta chain) sequence together with its context. The source of the sample is a study of blood T cell repertoires in COVID-19. Study as a whole: COVID-19 samples from acute and convalescent phases originated in the United States, Italy and Spain. Sample material is recorded as cDNA or gDNA derived from T cells, B-cell-depleted T cells, or PBMCs.

As originally analysed: Quantification of nucleated cells was approximated via reference gene primer amplification. The protocol was immunoSEQ multiplex PCR, while the TCRdb copy is restricted to in-frame clones and leaves out a portion. The DNA gave D and trimming, while V, J and clone size come from that table. The sample contains about 70,000 clones, 80% to 90% of which appear only once. The sample consisted of peripheral blood. The sequence was obtained from a young woman with acute or convalescent COVID-19.

The CDR3 nucleotides are TGTGCCAGCAGCGGAACGACAGGGAACACTGAAGCTTTCTTT. Its protein product is CASSGTTGNTEAFF. This chain connects TRBV5-5 to TRBJ1-1, with D perhaps matching TRBD1 (6 bases). Trimming removed 4 bases at V and 1 base at J, with 11 bases between. CDR3 length equals 14 residues. Germline-derived CDR1 and CDR2 are SGHKS and YYEKEE (reference sequence).